This T cell receptor (beta chain) was profiled in a study of CD8 T cells in Susac syndrome. Study outcomes and limitations: A relatively small number of individuals underwent TCR sequencing and HLA analysis.

About this clonotype itself: Its antigen is not known.

The CDR3 is 12 residues long. Losses at the gene ends were 6 bases for V and 11 bases for J; bases not matched to a gene: 9. CDR1 and CDR2 from the germline V gene are MGHRA and YSYEKL. While CD8+ and CD4+ T cells were isolated negatively, TEMRA cells were enriched by FACS. Reverse transcription of 0.5 to 1 ug RNA was performed with random hexamers. It was immunoSEQ multiplex PCR that amplified TCR beta CDR3 across 54 Vbeta and 13 Jbeta. TCRdb analysed the immunoSEQ multiplex PCR reads with MiXCR anew, one entry per CDR3 protein. This sample has approximately 130,000 distinct CDR3 sequences, with around 91% found just once.

Sequencing used CD8+ T cells from PBMCs. The rearrangement joins TRBV4-1 to TRBJ1-1; 7 bases map to TRBD1. This TCR was sampled from a human donor with multiple sclerosis. The CDR3 nucleotides read TGCGCCAGCAGAGGGGGCTCCGGCGACGCTTTCTTT. Translation gives CASRGGSGDAFF.